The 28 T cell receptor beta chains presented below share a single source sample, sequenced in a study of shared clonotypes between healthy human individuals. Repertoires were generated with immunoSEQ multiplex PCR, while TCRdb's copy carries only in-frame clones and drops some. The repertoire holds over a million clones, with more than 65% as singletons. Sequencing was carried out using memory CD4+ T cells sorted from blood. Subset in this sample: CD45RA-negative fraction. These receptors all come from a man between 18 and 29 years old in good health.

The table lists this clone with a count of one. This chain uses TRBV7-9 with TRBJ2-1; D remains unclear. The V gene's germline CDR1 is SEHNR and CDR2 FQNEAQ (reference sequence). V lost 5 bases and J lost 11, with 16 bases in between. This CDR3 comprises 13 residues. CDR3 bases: TGTGCCAGCAGCCAAACCGGAGTGAAGCAGCAGTTCTTC. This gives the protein CASSQTGVKQQFF. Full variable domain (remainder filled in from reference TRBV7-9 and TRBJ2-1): DTGVSQNPRHKITKRGQNVTFRCDPISEHNRLYWYRQTLGQGPEFLTYFQNEAQLEKSRLLSDRFSAERPKGSFSTLEIQRTEQGDSAMYLCASSQTGVKQQFFGPGTRLTVL.

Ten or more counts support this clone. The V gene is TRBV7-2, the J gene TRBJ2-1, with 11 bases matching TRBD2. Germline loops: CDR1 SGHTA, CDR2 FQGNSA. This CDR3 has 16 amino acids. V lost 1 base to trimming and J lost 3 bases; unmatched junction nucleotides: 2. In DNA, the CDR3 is TGTGCCAGCAGCTTAGATAGCGGGGGGGGCTACAATGAGCAGTTCTTC. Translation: CASSLDSGGGYNEQFF. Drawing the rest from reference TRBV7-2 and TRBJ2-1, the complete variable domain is GAGVSQSPSNKVTEKGKDVELRCDPISGHTALYWYRQSLGQGLEFLIYFQGNSAPDKSGLPSDRFSAERTGGSVSTLTIQRTQQEDSAVYLCASSLDSGGGYNEQFFGPGTRLTVL.

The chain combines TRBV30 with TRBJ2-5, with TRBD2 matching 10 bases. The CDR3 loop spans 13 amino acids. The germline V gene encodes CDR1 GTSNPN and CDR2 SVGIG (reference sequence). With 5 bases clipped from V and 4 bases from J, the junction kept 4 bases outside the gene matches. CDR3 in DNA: TGTGCCTGGGCTAGCGGGAGAAGAGAGACCCAGTACTTC. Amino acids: CAWASGRRETQYF.

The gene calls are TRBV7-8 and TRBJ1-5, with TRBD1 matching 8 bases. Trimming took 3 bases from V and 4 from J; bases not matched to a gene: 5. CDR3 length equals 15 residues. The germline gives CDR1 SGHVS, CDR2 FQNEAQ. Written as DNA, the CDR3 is TGTGCCAGCAGCTTGGGGGACAGGACAAATCAGCCCCAGCATTTT. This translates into CASSLGDRTNQPQHF.

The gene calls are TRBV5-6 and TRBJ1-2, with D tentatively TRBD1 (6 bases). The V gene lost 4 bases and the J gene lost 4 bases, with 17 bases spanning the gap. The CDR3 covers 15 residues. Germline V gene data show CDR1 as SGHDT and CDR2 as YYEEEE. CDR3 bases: TGTGCCAGCAGCCCCAGGGGTGGTTGGACCTATGGCTACACCTTC. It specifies CASSPRGGWTYGYTF.

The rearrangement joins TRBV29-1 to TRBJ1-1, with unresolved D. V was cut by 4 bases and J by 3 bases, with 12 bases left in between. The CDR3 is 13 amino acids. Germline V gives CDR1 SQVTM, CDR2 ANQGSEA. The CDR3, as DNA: TGCAGCGTTGGGAGGGCCGAGGACACTGAAGCTTTCTTT. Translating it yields CSVGRAEDTEAFF.

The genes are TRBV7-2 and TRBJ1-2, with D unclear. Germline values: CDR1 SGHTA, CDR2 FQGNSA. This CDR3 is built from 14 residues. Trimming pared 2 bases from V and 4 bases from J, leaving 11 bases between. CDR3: CASSLLAVTYGYTF. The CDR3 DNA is TGTGCCAGCAGCTTATTGGCAGTAACCTATGGCTACACCTTC.

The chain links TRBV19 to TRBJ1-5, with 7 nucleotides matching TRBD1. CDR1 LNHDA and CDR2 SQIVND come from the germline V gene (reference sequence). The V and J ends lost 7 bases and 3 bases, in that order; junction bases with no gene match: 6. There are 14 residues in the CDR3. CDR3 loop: CASKSTGLNQPQHF. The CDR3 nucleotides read TGTGCCAGTAAGTCGACAGGGCTCAATCAGCCCCAGCATTTT.

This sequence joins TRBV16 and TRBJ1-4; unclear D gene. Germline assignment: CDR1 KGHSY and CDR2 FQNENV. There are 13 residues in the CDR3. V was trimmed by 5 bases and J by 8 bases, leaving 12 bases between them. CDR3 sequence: CASSGGRVEKLFF. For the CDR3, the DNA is TGTGCCAGCAGCGGAGGGAGGGTGGAAAAACTGTTTTTT.

The CDR3 DNA is TGCGCCAGCAGCTCCCAGCCGAACACCGGGGAGCTGTTTTTT. Translating gives CASSSQPNTGELFF. The rearrangement uses TRBV5-1 and TRBJ2-2; no clear D gene. Germline V gene sequence: CDR1 SGHRS, CDR2 YFSETQ. CDR3 size: 14 residues. V was pared by 3 bases and J by 0 bases, with 6 bases between.

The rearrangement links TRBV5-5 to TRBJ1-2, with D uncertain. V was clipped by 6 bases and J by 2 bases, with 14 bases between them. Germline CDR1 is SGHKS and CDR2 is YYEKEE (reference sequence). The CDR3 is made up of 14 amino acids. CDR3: CASTLSWENYGYTF. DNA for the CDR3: TGTGCCAGCACCCTCAGCTGGGAAAACTATGGCTACACCTTC.

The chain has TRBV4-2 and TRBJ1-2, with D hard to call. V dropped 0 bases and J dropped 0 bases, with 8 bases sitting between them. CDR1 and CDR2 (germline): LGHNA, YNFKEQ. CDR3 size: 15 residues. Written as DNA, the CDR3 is TGTGCCAGCAGCCAAGATTTACAGCCTAACTATGGCTACACCTTC. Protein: CASSQDLQPNYGYTF.

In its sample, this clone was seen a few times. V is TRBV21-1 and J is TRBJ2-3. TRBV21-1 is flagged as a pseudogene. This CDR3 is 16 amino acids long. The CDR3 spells CASSKTGRSSTDTQYF. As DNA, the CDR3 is TGTGCCAGCAGCAAAACGGGCAGATCTAGCACAGATACGCAGTATTTT.

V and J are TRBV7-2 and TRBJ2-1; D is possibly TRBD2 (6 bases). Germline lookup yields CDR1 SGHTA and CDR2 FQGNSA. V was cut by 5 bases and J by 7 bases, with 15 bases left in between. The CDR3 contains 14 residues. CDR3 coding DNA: TGTGCCAGCAGCCTACTTGGGGGGAGAAATGAGCAGTTCTTC. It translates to CASSLLGGRNEQFF.

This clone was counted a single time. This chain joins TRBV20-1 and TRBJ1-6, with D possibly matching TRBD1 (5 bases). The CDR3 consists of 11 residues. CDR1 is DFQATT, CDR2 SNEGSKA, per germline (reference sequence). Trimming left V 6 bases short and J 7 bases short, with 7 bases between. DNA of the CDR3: TGCAGTGCGCCAGGGAATTCACCCCTCCACTTT. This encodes CSAPGNSPLHF.

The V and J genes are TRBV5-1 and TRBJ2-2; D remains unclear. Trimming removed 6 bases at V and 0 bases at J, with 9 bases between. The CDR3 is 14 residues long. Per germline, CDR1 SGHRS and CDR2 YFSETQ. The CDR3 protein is CASKAEANTGELFF. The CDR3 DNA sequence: TGCGCCAGCAAAGCTGAAGCGAACACCGGGGAGCTGTTTTTT.

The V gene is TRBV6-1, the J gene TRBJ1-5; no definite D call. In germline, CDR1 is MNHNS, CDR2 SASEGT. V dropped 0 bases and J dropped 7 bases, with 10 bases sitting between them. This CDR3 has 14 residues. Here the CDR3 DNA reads TGTGCCAGCAGTGAAGCGGAGGGAACGCAGCCCCAGCATTTT. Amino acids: CASSEAEGTQPQHF.

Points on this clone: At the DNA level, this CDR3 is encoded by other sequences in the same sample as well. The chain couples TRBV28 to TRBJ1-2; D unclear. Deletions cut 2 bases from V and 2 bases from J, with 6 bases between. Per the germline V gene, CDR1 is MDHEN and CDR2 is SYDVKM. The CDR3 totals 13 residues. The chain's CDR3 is CASSLPGNYGYTF. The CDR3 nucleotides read TGTGCCAGCAGTTTACCCGGCAACTATGGCTACACCTTC.

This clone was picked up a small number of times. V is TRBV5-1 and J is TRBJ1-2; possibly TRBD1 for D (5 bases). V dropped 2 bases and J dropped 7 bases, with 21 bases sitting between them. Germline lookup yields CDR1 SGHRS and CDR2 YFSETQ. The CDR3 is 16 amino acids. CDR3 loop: CASSLSTPGAEGGYTF. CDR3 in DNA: TGCGCCAGCAGCTTATCCACGCCCGGGGCCGAGGGTGGCTACACCTTC.

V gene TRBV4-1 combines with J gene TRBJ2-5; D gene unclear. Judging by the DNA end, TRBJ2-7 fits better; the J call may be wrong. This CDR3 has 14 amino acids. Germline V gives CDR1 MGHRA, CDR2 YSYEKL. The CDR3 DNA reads TGCGCCAGCAGCCAAGTAGATAGAACCTACGAGCAGTACTTC. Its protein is CASSQVDRTYEQYF.

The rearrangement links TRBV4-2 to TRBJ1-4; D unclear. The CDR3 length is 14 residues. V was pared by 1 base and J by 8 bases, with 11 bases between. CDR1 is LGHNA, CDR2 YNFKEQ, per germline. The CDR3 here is CASSQGVLGEKLFF. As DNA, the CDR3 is TGTGCCAGCAGCCAAGGGGTCTTGGGGGAAAAACTGTTTTTT.

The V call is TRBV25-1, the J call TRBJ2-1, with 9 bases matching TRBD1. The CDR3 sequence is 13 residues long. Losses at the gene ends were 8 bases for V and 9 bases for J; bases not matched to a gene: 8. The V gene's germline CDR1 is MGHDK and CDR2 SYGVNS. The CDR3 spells CASRDRAVGEQFF. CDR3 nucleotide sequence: TGTGCCAGCCGGGACAGGGCCGTAGGTGAGCAGTTCTTC. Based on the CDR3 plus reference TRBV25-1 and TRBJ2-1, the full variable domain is EADIYQTPRYLVIGTGKKITLECSQTMGHDKMYWYQQDPGMELHLIHYSYGVNSTEKGDLSSESTVSRIRTEHFPLTLESARPSHTSQYLCASRDRAVGEQFFGPGTRLTVL.

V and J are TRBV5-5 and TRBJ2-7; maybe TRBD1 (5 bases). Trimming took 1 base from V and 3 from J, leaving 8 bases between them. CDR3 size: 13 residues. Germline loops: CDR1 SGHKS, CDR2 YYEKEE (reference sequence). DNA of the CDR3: TGTGCCAGCAGCTTGATGGACATCTACGAGCAGTACTTC. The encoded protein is CASSLMDIYEQYF.

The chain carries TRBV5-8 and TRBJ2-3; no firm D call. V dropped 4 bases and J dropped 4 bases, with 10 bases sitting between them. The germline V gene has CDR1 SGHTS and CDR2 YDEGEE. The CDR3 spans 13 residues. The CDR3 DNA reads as TGTGCCAGCAGCCGAATGTTTTCAGATACGCAGTATTTT. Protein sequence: CASSRMFSDTQYF.

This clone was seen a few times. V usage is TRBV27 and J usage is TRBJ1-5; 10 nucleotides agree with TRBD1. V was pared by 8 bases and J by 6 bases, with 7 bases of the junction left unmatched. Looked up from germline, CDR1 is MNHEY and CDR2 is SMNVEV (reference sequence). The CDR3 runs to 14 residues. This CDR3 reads CASSDRGKGQPQHF. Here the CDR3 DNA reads TGTGCCAGCTCGGACAGGGGGAAAGGTCAGCCCCAGCATTTT.

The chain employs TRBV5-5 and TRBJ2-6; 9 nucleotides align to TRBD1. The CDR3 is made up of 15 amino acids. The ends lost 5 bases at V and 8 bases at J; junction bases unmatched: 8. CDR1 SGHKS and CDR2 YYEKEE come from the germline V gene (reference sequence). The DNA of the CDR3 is TGTGCCAGCAGTTTTTCCGGGACAGGGACCAACGTCCTGACTTTC. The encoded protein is CASSFSGTGTNVLTF.

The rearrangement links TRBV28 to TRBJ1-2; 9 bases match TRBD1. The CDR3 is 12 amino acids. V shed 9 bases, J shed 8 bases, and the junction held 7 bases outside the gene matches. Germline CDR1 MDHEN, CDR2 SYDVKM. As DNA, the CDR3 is TGTGCCAGAAGGGACAGGGAGGGGGGCTACACCTTC. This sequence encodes CARRDREGGYTF.

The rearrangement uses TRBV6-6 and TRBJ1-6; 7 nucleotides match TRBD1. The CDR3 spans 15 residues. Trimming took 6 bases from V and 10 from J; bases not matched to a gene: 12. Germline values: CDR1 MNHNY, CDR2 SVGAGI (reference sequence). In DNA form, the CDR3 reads TGTGCCAGCAGACTAGACAGGGCGATAGGCTCACCCCTCCACTTT. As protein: CASRLDRAIGSPLHF.